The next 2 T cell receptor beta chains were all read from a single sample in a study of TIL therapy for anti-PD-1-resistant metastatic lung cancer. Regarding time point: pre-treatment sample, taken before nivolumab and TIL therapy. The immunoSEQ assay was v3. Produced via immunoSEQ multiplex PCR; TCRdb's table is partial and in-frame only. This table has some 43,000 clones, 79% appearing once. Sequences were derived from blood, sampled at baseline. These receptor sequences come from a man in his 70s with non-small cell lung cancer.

The CDR3, as DNA: TGTGCCAGCAGCCAAGAAGTGGGGTCGAGAGGCTACACCTTC. It yields the protein CASSQEVGSRGYTF. The chain has TRBV4-2 and TRBJ1-2; D not certain. Trimming took 0 bases from V and 8 from J, leaving 13 bases between them. CDR3 length: 14 residues. Germline V gene data show CDR1 as LGHNA and CDR2 as YNFKEQ.

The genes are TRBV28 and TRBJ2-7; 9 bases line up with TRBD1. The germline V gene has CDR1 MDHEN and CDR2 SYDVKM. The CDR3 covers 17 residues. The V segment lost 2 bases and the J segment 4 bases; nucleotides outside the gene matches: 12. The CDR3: CASSLPPGTGPTYEQYF. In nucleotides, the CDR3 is TGTGCCAGCAGTTTACCCCCTGGGACAGGGCCTACATACGAGCAGTACTTC.